The 15 T cell receptor beta chains below all came from one sample that was sequenced in a study of post-analysis software for immune sequencing data. Each TCR beta cDNA library carried unique molecular identifiers. TCRdb re-called the PCR reads through MiXCR, storing one row per CDR3 protein. The table includes around 160,000 distinct CDR3 sequences, 30% to 45% detected once. Here the sequenced sample was blood, taken after autologous hematopoietic stem cell transplantation. The receptors derive from a girl aged 10 to 17 with multiple sclerosis.

This chain links TRBV6-6 with TRBJ1-6; D perhaps matches TRBD1 (5 bases). CDR1 is MNHNY, CDR2 SVGAGI, per germline (reference sequence). The CDR3 length is 10 residues. V gave up 8 bases and J gave up 14 bases, with 10 bases separating them. In DNA form, the CDR3 reads TGTGCCAGCCGACGGGGGTCCCTCCACTTT. As protein: CASRRGSLHF.

This clonotype was seen more than once but under ten times. The genes are TRBV5-1 and TRBJ2-5; the D is unclear. With 4 bases removed from V and 0 bases from J, the gap between germline ends came to 10 bases. The CDR3 is 14 amino acids. Germline lookup yields CDR1 SGHRS and CDR2 YFSETQ. Here the CDR3 DNA reads TGCGCCAGCAGCCCCGCTGACCACCAAGAGACCCAGTACTTC. Translated, it gives CASSPADHQETQYF.

V and J are TRBV5-5 and TRBJ2-3; 9 bases fit TRBD2. Germline values: CDR1 SGHKS, CDR2 YYEKEE (reference sequence). The ends lost 8 bases at V and 10 bases at J; junction bases unmatched: 11. This CDR3 comprises 13 residues. The CDR3 sequence is CASAGGPGSAQYF. The CDR3 DNA reads as TGTGCCAGTGCGGGAGGGCCGGGCTCCGCGCAGTATTTT.

This clonotype was observed a handful of times. V and J are TRBV5-1 and TRBJ1-1, with D unresolved. Germline assignment: CDR1 SGHRS and CDR2 YFSETQ. The CDR3 is 16 amino acids. With 4 bases removed from V and 1 base from J, the gap between germline ends came to 17 bases. CDR3 in DNA: TGCGCCAGCAGCGTAGACCGGGCCACATGGAACACTGAAGCTTTCTTT. Amino acid sequence: CASSVDRATWNTEAFF.

The rearrangement links TRBV15 to TRBJ2-7, with a possible D match to TRBD1 (5 bases). The CDR3 consists of 15 residues. Trimming cost V 0 bases and J 0 bases, with 9 bases left between them. Germline assignment: CDR1 LNHNV and CDR2 YYDKDF (reference sequence). Here the CDR3 DNA reads TGTGCCACCAGCAGAGATCGACAGAGCTCCTACGAGCAGTACTTC. This gives the protein CATSRDRQSSYEQYF.

This clonotype was counted only a few times. The V call is TRBV20-1, the J call TRBJ1-5, with D unresolved. CDR1 DFQATT and CDR2 SNEGSKA come from the germline V gene (reference sequence). This CDR3 contains 14 residues. Trimming removed 0 bases from V and 4 bases from J, with 10 bases in between. The CDR3 nucleotides are TGCAGTGCTAGAGACGCCCGAGGGAATCAGCCCCAGCATTTT. The encoded protein is CSARDARGNQPQHF.

The rearrangement joins TRBV27 to TRBJ1-2; D is unresolved. This CDR3 spans 14 amino acids. V lost 5 bases, J lost 8 bases, and 18 bases lay in between. CDR1 MNHEY and CDR2 SMNVEV come from the germline V gene (reference sequence). The CDR3 nucleotides are TGTGCCAGCAGTCCAGATTACATCGGGAGGGGCTACACCTTC. This gives the protein CASSPDYIGRGYTF.

This clonotype came up once. The chain recombines TRBV7-3 with TRBJ2-2; weak D call: TRBD2 (5 bases). Trimming took 1 base from V and 4 from J, leaving 10 bases between them. Germline V gene data show CDR1 as SGHTA and CDR2 as FQGTGA. The CDR3 runs to 15 residues. In DNA form, the CDR3 reads TGTGCCAGCAGCTTAATTGGAGGCGGCACCGGGGAGCTGTTTTTT. Amino acids: CASSLIGGGTGELFF. The entire variable domain, with the rest obtained from reference TRBV7-3 and TRBJ2-2, is as follows: GAGVSQTPSNKVTEKGKYVELRCDPISGHTALYWYRQSLGQGPEFLIYFQGTGAADDSGLPNDRFFAVRPEGSVSTLKIQRTERGDSAVYLCASSLIGGGTGELFFGEGSRLTVL.

Regarding this clonotype: The junction does not match germline at one end; this may be a read error. This chain joins TRBV27 and TRBJ1-5; D gene uncertain. There are 17 residues in the CDR3. Germline lookup yields CDR1 MNHEY and CDR2 SMNVEV (reference sequence). The CDR3: CASSLNPAGPDNQPRHF. CDR3 bases: TGTGCCAGCAGTTTGAATCCCGCAGGCCCGGATAATCAGCCCCGGCATTTT.

The J gene is TRBJ2-3, the V gene TRBV7-2; tentatively, D is TRBD1 (6 bases). Germline lookup yields CDR1 SGHTA and CDR2 FQGNSA. The CDR3 has 13 residues. Trimming removed 1 base at V and 6 bases at J, with 8 bases between. For the CDR3, the DNA is TGTGCCAGCAGCTTAGAAACAGGGGATACGCAGTATTTT. It yields the protein CASSLETGDTQYF.

About this clonotype: Sequence at one end of the junction differs from germline and may be a read error. This chain links TRBV24-1 with TRBJ2-3; 11 bases are a match to TRBD2. The CDR3 spans 16 residues. Looked up from germline, CDR1 is KGHDR and CDR2 is SFDVKD. This CDR3 is CATGDPGTSGTDTQYF. In DNA, the CDR3 is TGTGCCACCGGTGACCCCGGGACTAGCGGAACAGATACGCAGTATTTT.

This clonotype was observed a few times. The J gene is TRBJ1-5, the V gene TRBV6-6; perhaps TRBD1 as D (5 bases). Looked up from germline, CDR1 is MNHNY and CDR2 is SVGAGI (reference sequence). CDR3 length: 13 residues. V lost 5 bases and J 6 bases, leaving 11 bases between the germline ends. The DNA of the CDR3 is TGTGCCAGCAGTAGGGCAGGGTCTCAGCCCCAGCATTTT. Translated: CASSRAGSQPQHF.

V and J are TRBV7-2 and TRBJ2-1, with D hard to call. CDR3 size: 14 residues. V lost 1 base to trimming and J lost 6 bases, with 10 bases between them. Per germline, CDR1 SGHTA and CDR2 FQGNSA. The DNA of the CDR3 is TGTGCCAGCAGCTTAGATCCAGTGGGCAATGAGCAGTTCTTC. It yields the protein CASSLDPVGNEQFF.

The J gene is TRBJ2-7, the V gene TRBV20-1; 8 bases agree with TRBD2. Germline assignment: CDR1 DFQATT and CDR2 SNEGSKA (reference sequence). The junction had 13 bases not matched to a gene; V was cut back by 3 bases and J by 6 bases. The CDR3 is 15 amino acids. The CDR3 coding sequence is TGCAGTGCTAGGATGACGGGGGGGAGGGATTCCGAGCAGTACTTC. This encodes CSARMTGGRDSEQYF.

The chain has TRBV5-1 and TRBJ1-4, with D uncertain. There are 15 residues in the CDR3. Germline CDR1 and CDR2: SGHRS and YFSETQ. V shed 3 bases and J shed 0 bases, with 9 bases lying between them. Here the CDR3 DNA reads TGCGCCAGCAGCTGGTACACAGCAACTAATGAAAAACTGTTTTTT. It is translated as CASSWYTATNEKLFF.